What follows are 11 T cell receptor beta chains derived from one specimen sequenced in a study of cytomegalovirus exposure and HLA in healthy donors. Use of 60 Vbeta and 13 Jbeta primers characterized the PCR. The data were produced by immunoSEQ multiplex PCR, yet TCRdb's version contains in-frame clones alone and is incomplete. This sample carries tens of thousands of clones, more than 75% of them seen once, and the ten largest clones take 7.8%. The sample taken for sequencing was PBMCs. These receptor sequences come from a man between 18 and 29 years old in good health and CMV-seropositive.

The chain links TRBV6-1 to TRBJ1-5; TRBD1 aligns across 8 bases. CDR1 and CDR2 (germline): MNHNS, SASEGT. CDR3 length: 15 amino acids. V lost 6 bases and J lost 4; bases outside the gene matches: 8. The CDR3 protein is CASRPGQGVNQPQHF. Written as DNA, the CDR3 is TGTGCCAGCAGGCCAGGACAGGGCGTAAATCAGCCCCAGCATTTT.

The chain carries TRBV29-1 and TRBJ1-1, with D uncertain. Between the trimmed V and J ends, which lost 6 bases and 5 bases, there was a span of 13 bases. Germline V gives CDR1 SQVTM, CDR2 ANQGSEA. The CDR3 is 12 amino acids. The CDR3 bases are TGCAGCGTGGCAGATATGAGGACTGAAGCTTTCTTT. Translated, it gives CSVADMRTEAFF.

The V call is TRBV30, the J call TRBJ1-6; TRBD1 might be the D (6 bases). The length of the CDR3 is 13 residues. From germline, CDR1 is GTSNPN and CDR2 SVGIG (reference sequence). Trimming shortened V by 7 bases and J by 12 bases, and 19 bases separated the two germline ends. The CDR3 nucleotides are TGTGCCTCGTACAGGGCTCCCCTTGTACCCCTCCACTTT. This encodes CASYRAPLVPLHF. Drawing the rest from reference TRBV30 and TRBJ1-6, the complete variable domain is SQTIHQWPATLVQPVGSPLSLECTVEGTSNPNLYWYRQAAGRGLQLLFYSVGIGQISSEVPQNLSASRPQDRQFILSSKKLLLSDSGFYLCASYRAPLVPLHFGNGTRLTVT.

This chain uses TRBV30 with TRBJ2-7, with D possibly being TRBD1 (5 bases). From germline, CDR1 is GTSNPN and CDR2 SVGIG (reference sequence). The CDR3 runs to 14 residues. Deletions cut 0 bases from V and 4 bases from J, with 13 bases between. In DNA, the CDR3 is TGTGCCTGGAGTGTACAGGACCTTTTTTACGAGCAGTACTTC. It codes for CAWSVQDLFYEQYF.

This sequence joins TRBV2 and TRBJ2-2; 16 bases are a match to TRBD2. Germline V lookup: CDR1 SNHLY, CDR2 FYNNEI. The CDR3 runs 18 residues. V lost 7 bases, J lost 4 bases, and 9 bases stayed unmatched. The CDR3 here is CASTKGTSGRGGTGELFF. The CDR3 region has the DNA TGTGCCAGCACCAAGGGGACTAGCGGGAGGGGCGGCACCGGGGAGCTGTTTTTT.

In this sample, this clone turned up a few times. This chain uses TRBV21-1 with TRBJ2-7; TRBD2 reflects the table's D call only, with no check against the DNA. TRBV21-1 is recorded as a pseudogene. The CDR3 is 15 residues long. The CDR3 loop reads CASICAGGCSYEQYF. The DNA for the CDR3 is TGTGCCAGCATCTGCGCGGGGGGTTGCTCCTACGAGCAGTACTTC.

This chain connects TRBV6-5 to TRBJ2-7; D unclear. Deletions cut 0 bases from V and 4 bases from J, with 16 bases between. Per germline, CDR1 MNHEY and CDR2 SVGAGI. This CDR3 has 16 amino acids. CDR3 protein: CASSYSRHPPIYEQYF. DNA for the CDR3: TGTGCCAGCAGTTACTCGAGGCACCCCCCTATATACGAGCAGTACTTC.

This clone showed up just a few times. V usage is TRBV2 and J usage is TRBJ2-2; the match to TRBD1 covers 12 bases. Unmatched junction bases numbered 5, after V lost 5 bases and J lost 7 bases. This CDR3 is 15 amino acids long. CDR1 SNHLY and CDR2 FYNNEI come from the germline V gene. CDR3 loop: CASSTGQGAHGELFF. Here the CDR3 DNA reads TGTGCCAGCAGTACGGGACAGGGGGCACACGGGGAGCTGTTTTTT.

The rearrangement uses TRBV23-1 and TRBJ1-1; D call uncertain. TRBV23-1 is filed as an ORF, its function uncertain. Between the trimmed V and J ends, which lost 5 bases and 1 base, there was a span of 11 bases. This CDR3 spans 14 amino acids. The CDR3 protein is CASSCDGENTEAFF. The CDR3 DNA follows: TGCGCCAGCAGTTGTGACGGGGAGAACACTGAAGCTTTCTTT.

The chain couples TRBV6-5 to TRBJ2-1; D possibly corresponds to TRBD1 (5 bases). The CDR3 covers 12 residues. V dropped 5 bases and J dropped 7 bases, with 9 bases sitting between them. Germline CDR1 is MNHEY and CDR2 is SVGAGI. The CDR3 loop is CASSRQGNEQFF. CDR3 nucleotide sequence: TGTGCCAGCAGTCGCCAGGGAAATGAGCAGTTCTTC.

The rearrangement uses TRBV9 and TRBJ2-7, with 12 bases matching TRBD2. Germline values: CDR1 SGDLS, CDR2 YYNGEE. CDR3 length: 19 amino acids. V gave up 3 bases and J gave up 6 bases; unmatched junction bases: 19. In DNA form, the CDR3 reads TGTGCCAGCAGCGCATCTTTAACGGGTCTAGCGGGAGGGCCTAGCGAGCAGTACTTC. It encodes CASSASLTGLAGGPSEQYF.